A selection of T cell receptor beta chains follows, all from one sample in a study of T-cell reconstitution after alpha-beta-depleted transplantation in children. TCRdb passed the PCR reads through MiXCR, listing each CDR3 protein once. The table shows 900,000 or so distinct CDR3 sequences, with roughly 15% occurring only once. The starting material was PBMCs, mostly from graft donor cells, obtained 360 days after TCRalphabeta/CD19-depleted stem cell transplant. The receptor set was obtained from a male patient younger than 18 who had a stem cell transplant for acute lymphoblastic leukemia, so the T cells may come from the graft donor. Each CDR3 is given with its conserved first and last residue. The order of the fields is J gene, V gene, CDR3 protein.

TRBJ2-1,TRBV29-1,CSVETGGGYNEQFF
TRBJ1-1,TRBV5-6,CASSLRIAEAFF
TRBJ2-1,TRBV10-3,CAISEEWVAGGNEQFF
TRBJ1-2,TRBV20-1,CSARGTQVYGYTF
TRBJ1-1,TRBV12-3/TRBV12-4,CASRRDRWNTEAFF
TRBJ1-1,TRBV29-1,CSVVAYRELRTEAFF
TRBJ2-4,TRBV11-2,CASSLTGYEVKNIQYF
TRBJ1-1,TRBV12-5,CASGLPGRGRAFF
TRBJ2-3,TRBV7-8,CASSLAFALQGADTQYF
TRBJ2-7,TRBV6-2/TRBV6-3,CASSLDRPSYEQYF
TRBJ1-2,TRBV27,CASRQTNYGYTF
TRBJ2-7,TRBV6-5,CASSYSEGEGYEQYF
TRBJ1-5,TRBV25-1,CASRGDWYQPQHF
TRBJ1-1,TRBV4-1,CASSPSPGTANTEAFF
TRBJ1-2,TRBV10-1,CASSDFWTNHTKGGYTF
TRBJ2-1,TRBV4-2,CASSQDTRGEQFF
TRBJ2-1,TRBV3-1,CASSQVGFMNEQFF
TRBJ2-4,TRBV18,CASSGTSGSVGKNIQYF
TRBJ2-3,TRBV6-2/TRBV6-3,CASKATPGQGRDTQYF